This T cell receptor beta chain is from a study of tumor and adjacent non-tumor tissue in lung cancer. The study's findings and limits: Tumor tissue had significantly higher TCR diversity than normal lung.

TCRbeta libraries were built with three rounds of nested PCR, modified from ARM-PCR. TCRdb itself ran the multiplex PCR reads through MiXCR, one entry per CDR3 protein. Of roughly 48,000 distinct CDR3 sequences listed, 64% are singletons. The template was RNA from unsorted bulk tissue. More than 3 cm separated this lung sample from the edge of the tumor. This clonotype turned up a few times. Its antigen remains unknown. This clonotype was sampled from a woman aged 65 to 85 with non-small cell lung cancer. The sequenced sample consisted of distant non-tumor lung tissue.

In DNA, the CDR3 is TGTGCCACCACTCACACCGGGACAGGGAGAACTGAAGCTTTCTTT. It yields the protein CATTHTGTGRTEAFF. The gene calls are TRBV11-1 and TRBJ1-1; 9 nucleotides line up with TRBD1. CDR1 SGHAT and CDR2 FQDESV come from the germline V gene (reference sequence). The CDR3 loop spans 15 amino acids. Losses at the gene ends were 10 bases for V and 5 bases for J; bases not matched to a gene: 14.